One and the same sample provided the 23 T cell receptor beta chains below, sequenced in a study of Graves' ophthalmopathy and Graves' hyperthyroidism. For repertoire sequencing, the TCR beta CDR3 regions were amplified from RNA transcripts. Scientists carried out first-round RT-PCR using HTBI primers and then a second-round multiplex PCR. TCRdb ran MiXCR on the multiplex PCR reads and lists one entry per CDR3 protein. The sample yields about 700,000 distinct CDR3 sequences, more than 40% seen once. Sequencing used peripheral blood. The source is an adult man with Graves' ophthalmopathy.

This clonotype has a count of ten or more. The chain joins TRBV2 to TRBJ2-7; 10 bases are a match to TRBD1. The V segment lost 6 bases and the J segment 0 bases; nucleotides outside the gene matches: 2. Per the germline V gene, CDR1 is SNHLY and CDR2 is FYNNEI. CDR3 length: 14 amino acids. The CDR3 is CASRDRGNSYEQYF. The CDR3 DNA reads TGTGCCAGCAGGGACAGGGGGAACTCCTACGAGCAGTACTTC.

This clonotype was counted ten times or more. This chain connects TRBV6-4 to TRBJ2-2, with D maybe TRBD2 (6 bases). CDR1 is MRHNA and CDR2 is SNTAGT in the germline V gene. Trimming pared 2 bases from V and 5 bases from J, leaving 9 bases between. CDR3 size: 14 residues. The CDR3 coding sequence is TGTGCCAGCAGTGACGAGGCGGGGACCGGGGAGCTGTTTTTT. It codes for CASSDEAGTGELFF.

This clonotype was seen many times. This sequence joins TRBV19 and TRBJ2-7; 8 bases match TRBD1. V lost 8 bases and J lost 3; bases outside the gene matches: 6. This CDR3 has 13 residues. Germline assignment: CDR1 LNHDA and CDR2 SQIVND (reference sequence). The CDR3 loop is CASSGQGVYEQYF. CDR3 in DNA: TGTGCCAGTTCCGGACAGGGCGTCTACGAGCAGTACTTC. Drawing the rest from reference TRBV19 and TRBJ2-7, the complete variable domain is DGGITQSPKYLFRKEGQNVTLSCEQNLNHDAMYWYRQDPGQGLRLIYYSQIVNDFQKGDIAEGYSVSREKKESFPLTVTSAQKNPTAFYLCASSGQGVYEQYFGPGTRLTVT.

This chain joins TRBV7-9 and TRBJ1-2; TRBD1 matches 8 bases. There are 14 residues in the CDR3. Trimming took 5 bases from V and 5 from J; bases not matched to a gene: 7. Germline assignment: CDR1 SEHNR and CDR2 FQNEAQ (reference sequence). CDR3 region: CASSPPGQVYGYTF. CDR3 sequence (DNA): TGTGCCAGCAGCCCGCCGGGACAGGTTTATGGCTACACCTTC. The complete variable domain, with remaining parts taken from reference TRBV7-9 and TRBJ1-2, reads DTGVSQNPRHKITKRGQNVTFRCDPISEHNRLYWYRQTLGQGPEFLTYFQNEAQLEKSRLLSDRFSAERPKGSFSTLEIQRTEQGDSAMYLCASSPPGQVYGYTFGSGTRLTVV.

This clonotype has a count of ten or more. The gene calls are TRBV7-2 and TRBJ1-5; maybe TRBD1 (5 bases). CDR3 length: 15 residues. CDR1 and CDR2 (germline): SGHTA, FQGNSA. V shed 2 bases and J shed 3 bases, with 11 bases lying between them. CDR3: CASSLKAGSNQPQHF. The CDR3 nucleotides are TGTGCCAGCAGCTTAAAGGCAGGGTCCAATCAGCCCCAGCATTTT.

The DNA for the CDR3 is TGTGCCAGCAGCTTCATTCCGGGGGTTTACGAGCAGTACTTC. As protein: CASSFIPGVYEQYF. The rearrangement links TRBV7-9 to TRBJ2-7; D perhaps matches TRBD2 (6 bases). CDR1 and CDR2 from the germline V gene are SEHNR and FQNEAQ (reference sequence). Trimming took off 3 bases at V and 4 bases at J, with 13 bases between the two ends. This CDR3 is 14 amino acids long.

The chain uses TRBV20-1 and TRBJ2-1; TRBD1 matches 12 bases. CDR1 and CDR2 from the germline V gene are DFQATT and SNEGSKA (reference sequence). CDR3 length: 15 residues. The V and J ends lost 6 bases and 7 bases, in that order; junction bases with no gene match: 10. CDR3 residues: CSARGTGGVGNEQFF. CDR3 sequence (DNA): TGCAGTGCCCGCGGGACAGGGGGCGTGGGTAATGAGCAGTTCTTC.

The J gene is TRBJ1-4, the V gene TRBV15, with 7 bases identical to TRBD1. Germline trimming cut 4 bases from V and 8 bases from J; bases unmatched to any gene: 7. The CDR3 sequence is 14 residues long. Germline CDR1 LNHNV, CDR2 YYDKDF (reference sequence). DNA of the CDR3: TGTGCCACCAGCATCGGACAGGTTGGAGAAAAACTGTTTTTT. It yields the protein CATSIGQVGEKLFF.

The V and J genes are TRBV7-9 and TRBJ2-5; D is possibly TRBD1 or TRBD2 (6 bases each). Trimming pared 5 bases from V and 4 bases from J, leaving 23 bases between. The CDR3 runs 17 residues. CDR1 SEHNR and CDR2 FQNEAQ come from the germline V gene (reference sequence). The CDR3 sequence: CASSPGGFRGRGETQYF. The CDR3 bases are TGTGCCAGCAGCCCCGGGGGCTTCAGGGGAAGGGGAGAGACCCAGTACTTC.

There are many counts of this clonotype. The V call is TRBV19, the J call TRBJ1-1; TRBD1 is a possible D gene (5 bases). In germline, CDR1 is LNHDA, CDR2 SQIVND (reference sequence). The CDR3 loop spans 14 amino acids. V shed 7 bases and J shed 6 bases, with 18 bases lying between them. The CDR3 DNA reads TGTGCCAGTACAAGGACAAACGTTAATCCTGAAGCTTTCTTT. Its translation: CASTRTNVNPEAFF.

The rearrangement uses TRBV6-6 and TRBJ2-7, with TRBD2 identical over 9 bases. The junction had 8 bases not matched to a gene; V was cut back by 2 bases and J by 3 bases. The CDR3 runs 16 residues. CDR1 is MNHNY and CDR2 is SVGAGI in the germline V gene (reference sequence). CDR3 in DNA: TGTGCCAGCAGTTACCCGCTAGCGGGGACGCACTACGAGCAGTACTTC. This sequence encodes CASSYPLAGTHYEQYF.

J is TRBJ1-5 and V is TRBV9, with D perhaps TRBD1 (5 bases). Per the germline V gene, CDR1 is SGDLS and CDR2 is YYNGEE. V lost 4 bases to trimming and J lost 11 bases, with 22 bases between them. The CDR3 consists of 15 residues. Written as DNA, the CDR3 is TGTGCCAGCAGCTCCCTGGGGGTCCAGCCAGAGACCCAGCATTTT. Amino acids: CASSSLGVQPETQHF.

This clonotype was seen ten or more times. The genes are TRBV7-9 and TRBJ2-7; D remains ambiguous. Trimming left V 5 bases short and J 6 bases short, with 11 bases between. The germline V gene has CDR1 SEHNR and CDR2 FQNEAQ (reference sequence). This CDR3 has 12 amino acids. CDR3 sequence reads: CASSPSSPEQYF. The CDR3, as DNA: TGTGCCAGCAGCCCCTCCTCCCCCGAGCAGTACTTC.

This clonotype was recorded many times. The chain carries TRBV20-1 and TRBJ1-5; D is possibly TRBD1 (5 bases). V was cut by 4 bases and J by 5 bases, with 12 bases left in between. Germline assignment: CDR1 DFQATT and CDR2 SNEGSKA (reference sequence). The CDR3 covers 13 residues. The CDR3 loop is CSATGQLDQPQHF. The CDR3 DNA is TGCAGTGCTACAGGGCAACTTGATCAGCCCCAGCATTTT.

This clonotype was detected many times. The chain is built from TRBV7-2 and TRBJ2-7; TRBD1 aligns across 11 bases. Germline CDR1 is SGHTA and CDR2 is FQGNSA. This CDR3 has 13 amino acids. Trimming at V came to 3 bases and at J to 8 bases, leaving 3 bases not matched to a gene. This CDR3 is CASSLGQGDQQYF. Written as DNA, the CDR3 is TGTGCCAGCAGCTTGGGACAGGGGGACCAGCAGTACTTC.

This clonotype has more than one count but fewer than ten. The rearrangement links TRBV30 to TRBJ1-2, with 8 bases lining up with TRBD1. The CDR3 loop spans 12 amino acids. The junction had 5 bases not matched to a gene; V was cut back by 4 bases and J by 7 bases. In germline, CDR1 is GTSNPN, CDR2 SVGIG (reference sequence). Here the CDR3 DNA reads TGTGCCTGGATCCAGGGGGCTGGTGGCTACACCTTC. Translated, it gives CAWIQGAGGYTF. The whole variable domain, filled in from reference TRBV30 and TRBJ1-2, reads SQTIHQWPATLVQPVGSPLSLECTVEGTSNPNLYWYRQAAGRGLQLLFYSVGIGQISSEVPQNLSASRPQDRQFILSSKKLLLSDSGFYLCAWIQGAGGYTFGSGTRLTVV.

This clonotype has a count of ten or more. The chain uses TRBV6-5 and TRBJ1-5; D unclear. Trimming pared 5 bases from V and 2 bases from J, leaving 13 bases between. The V gene's germline CDR1 is MNHEY and CDR2 SVGAGI. There are 15 residues in the CDR3. CDR3 in amino acids: CASSPLSGGNQPQHF. The CDR3 DNA follows: TGTGCCAGCAGTCCCCTCAGTGGGGGCAATCAGCCCCAGCATTTT.

The CDR3 bases are TGTGCCAGCTCCGGGACTACCAGCTCCTACGAGCAGTACTTC. Translation: CASSGTTSSYEQYF. V is TRBV2 and J is TRBJ2-7; 7 bases line up with TRBD2. The CDR3 length is 14 residues. V gave up 8 bases and J gave up 0 bases; unmatched junction bases: 7. Per germline, CDR1 SNHLY and CDR2 FYNNEI.

The chain recombines TRBV29-1 with TRBJ2-7, with D unclear. This CDR3 contains 8 residues. Germline CDR1 and CDR2: SQVTM and ANQGSEA. CDR3 nucleotides: TGCAGTCTCTACGAGCAGTACTTC. This sequence encodes CSLYEQYF.

Ten or more counts support this clonotype. This chain connects TRBV25-1 to TRBJ1-4, with D unresolved. In germline, CDR1 is MGHDK, CDR2 SYGVNS. Trimming pared 6 bases from V and 11 bases from J, leaving 10 bases between. There are 11 residues in the CDR3. In DNA form, the CDR3 reads TGTGCCAGCAGGAGTGAGCACAAACTGTTTTTT. Its protein is CASRSEHKLFF.

In this sample, this clonotype turned up many times. The chain couples TRBV9 to TRBJ2-2; 9 bases match TRBD1. CDR1 is SGDLS, CDR2 YYNGEE, per germline. With 0 bases clipped from V and 1 base from J, the junction kept 1 base outside the gene matches. The CDR3 contains 16 residues. CDR3 sequence reads: CASSVEGQGNTGELFF. The DNA for the CDR3 is TGTGCCAGCAGCGTAGAGGGACAGGGGAACACCGGGGAGCTGTTTTTT.

This clonotype occurred a few times. This rearrangement joins TRBV29-1 to TRBJ2-5; D unclear. Gene TRBJ2-1 matches the end of the DNA better, so the J call may be wrong. This CDR3 is 12 amino acids long. From germline, CDR1 is SQVTM and CDR2 ANQGSEA. The CDR3 coding sequence is TGCAGCGTTGAAGCAAGACCCGGATTGCAGTTCTTC. Its translation is CSVEARPGLQFF.

A word on this clonotype: A read error may account for a junction end that differs from germline. V is TRBV5-5 and J is TRBJ1-5; 8 positions match TRBD1. The CDR3 runs to 13 residues. CDR1 and CDR2 from the germline V gene are SGHKS and YYEKEE (reference sequence). The CDR3 nucleotides are TGTGTCAGCAGCTTGACAGGGGAACAGCCCCAGCATTTT. Its protein product is CVSSLTGEQPQHF.